This T cell receptor (beta chain) was observed in a study of technical replicates of blood from several donors (dated by TCRdb to about 2017). This clone was found a few times. This receptor's antigen is unknown. Base qualities are not at hand, and no much larger clone is one base apart. Library preparation was by the immunoSEQ multiplex PCR assay. The clones in this table, taken by TCRdb from immuneACCESS, are in-frame only. Not every clone is retained; where verified, under half of the shortfall comes from an unresolved V gene, and the cause of the rest is unknown. The sample table holds tens of thousands of clones, of which over 80% were seen once. 0.42% of the sample comes from the top ten. The cysteine opens and the phenylalanine closes a CDR3 of 13 amino acids. Solely the CDR3 DNA is kept, with 39 bases framed from the first base. Looking up the germline V gene (reference sequence) yields CDR1 LNHDA and CDR2 SQIVND. Trimming costs V 8 bases and J 3 bases, and their ends lie 13 bases apart.

Here the chain combines TRBV19 and TRBJ1-1; the D gene is perhaps TRBD1, on 5 matching bases. Sequences were obtained from T cells isolated from PBMCs. The sequence derives from a human donor in good health. The CDR3 corresponds to CASSGSRDTEAFF. Here is the DNA: TGTGCCAGTTCAGGGTCCCGGGACACTGAAGCTTTCTTT.